The following is a TCR beta chain sequence with its context. This clonotype was recorded at least ten times. Its antigen is still unknown. The input lacks base qualities; no much larger clone sits a single base away. The CDR1 and CDR2 encoded by the germline V gene (reference sequence) are DFQATT and SNEGSKA. The germline V and J ends show losses of 6 bases and 2 bases respectively, and no gene match explains 10 bases of the junction. Inclusive of the bounding cysteine and phenylalanine, the CDR3 is 15 residues long. The CDR3 DNA has 45 bases and is translated from base 1. This sample is part of a study of CD8 T cells in ankylosing spondylitis (TCRdb year 2017). About the full investigation: The study set out to find disease-linked TCR variants by profiling T cell receptor beta repertoires in ankylosing spondylitis patients and healthy donors. Peripheral blood was sampled, and synovial fluid was additionally collected from ankylosing spondylitis patients. The whole study cohort included over a hundred healthy donors and 25 ankylosing spondylitis patients. General study outcomes and caveats: The disease-linked clones were reported as significantly enriched in matched synovial fluid samples from ankylosing spondylitis patients. The disease-linked clones had a CD8+ phenotype and were found at relatively low frequencies in peripheral blood. Some of the motif variants had been reported before in the synovial fluid and blood of reactive arthritis patients, a finding that suggests common disease-initiation mechanisms. Blood from ankylosing spondylitis patients appeared to be characterized by a TCR beta motif made up of several highly homologous amino acid variants.

The instrument given in TCRdb is Illumina HiSeq 2500. Quantitative 5'-RACE with molecular barcodes was used to prepare TCR beta libraries. In the authors' own workflow: To identify disease-linked TCR variants, a new computational method was used, one built on a probabilistic model of VDJ rearrangement. In TCRdb, the public reads were trimmed at Q25 with fastp and aligned with MiXCR, with productive beta chains retained. Each entry merges the rows of one CDR3 protein and shows their most common DNA and genes. The V and J calls follow TCRdb's processing rather than the paper's. Within this sample are fewer than 450,000 distinct CDR3 sequences, with more than 15% of them counted one time only. Jointly, the top ten make up 1% of the sample.

The material sequenced was blood, either unsorted or a sorted T cell fraction (not recorded which). Here the chain combines TRBV20-1 and TRBJ1-1; a stretch of 9 junction bases matches TRBD1. This TCR came from a male donor with ankylosing spondylitis. The DNA sequence is given as TGCAGTGCCCCGTCCCCGGGACAGGGTAACACTGAAGCTTTCTTT. It is translated as CSAPSPGQGNTEAFF.